This T cell receptor beta chain was recorded in a study of cytomegalovirus exposure and HLA in healthy donors. This CDR3 comprises 14 residues. Deletions cut 6 bases from V and 10 bases from J, with 19 bases between. Germline V gene data show CDR1 as MDHEN and CDR2 as SYDVKM. The PCR made use of 60 Vbeta and 13 Jbeta primers. Libraries were prepared by immunoSEQ multiplex PCR; TCRdb keeps only in-frame clonotypes and omits some of them. This sample yields 60,000 to 70,000 clones, of which roughly 78% are seen a single time; more than 7.5% belongs to the top ten. The sequence came from a man aged 40-49 years in good health and CMV-seronegative. The sample was PBMCs. The V gene is TRBV28, the J gene TRBJ2-4; D possibly corresponds to TRBD2 (6 bases). CDR3 nucleotide sequence: TGTGCCAGCAGCTCCCCTGCGCTAGCGCTAATTCAGTACTTC. Translated, it gives CASSSPALALIQYF.